This T cell receptor (beta chain) derives from a study of blood T cells in healthy people across ages. A second roughly 7 to 11 cycle PCR used barcoded and J-beta primers. TCRdb called the 5' RACE reads again in MiXCR, with one record for every CDR3 protein. The table records 700,000 to 1,000,000 distinct CDR3 sequences, under 55% of them present only once. Each donor was a healthy Caucasian individual from Russia, aged 6 to 90. Peripheral blood, around 10 milliliters per donor, was collected. In germline, CDR1 is MDHEN, CDR2 SYDVKM. The ends lost 2 bases at V and 7 bases at J; junction bases unmatched: 7. The CDR3 has 15 residues.

The source of this sequence is a man between 60 and 70 years old in good health. The chain carries TRBV28 and TRBJ2-1; 8 bases align to TRBD2. The sample comprised blood. Here the CDR3 reads CASSLRGGPLNEQFF. As DNA, the CDR3 is TGTGCCAGCAGTTTACGCGGGGGGCCCCTGAATGAGCAGTTCTTC. The full variable domain, with the rest looked up from reference TRBV28 and TRBJ2-1, is DVKVTQSSRYLVKRTGEKVFLECVQDMDHENMFWYRQDPGLGLRLIYFSYDVKMKEKGDIPEGYSVSREKKERFSLILESASTNQTSMYLCASSLRGGPLNEQFFGPGTRLTVL.